This T cell receptor beta chain emerged from a study of breast tumors, draining lymph nodes, adjacent tissues. The study's findings and limits: Data fit most tumor T cells coming from lymph node, expanding in tumor.

The lymph nodes were axillary draining lymph nodes from breast cancer patients. TCRdb fed the multiplex PCR reads into MiXCR, producing one record per CDR3 protein. The profile shows around 130,000 distinct CDR3 sequences, 21% of them singletons. This clonotype was counted at least ten times. Its antigen is not identified. Sequenced: axillary lymph node tissue. The source is a female donor with breast cancer. Some clones in this sample may be carry-over from other donors' samples.

The CDR3: CASSYGWTGSSYNSPLHF. In nucleotides, the CDR3 is TGTGCCAGCAGTTACGGCTGGACAGGGAGCTCCTATAATTCACCCCTCCACTTT. The chain has TRBV6-5 and TRBJ1-6; TRBD1 matches at 8 bases. This CDR3 contains 18 residues. Germline CDR1 and CDR2: MNHEY and SVGAGI. With V trimmed by 2 bases and J by 0 bases, 6 bases remained unmatched.